A selection of T cell receptor beta chains follows, all from one sample in a study of blood T cell repertoires in COVID-19. Profiling relied on immunoSEQ multiplex PCR, and the TCRdb table lists in-frame clones only, not all of them. Here the sample spans roughly 200,000 clones, approximately 80% being singletons. What was sequenced was PBMCs or T cells enriched from blood (not recorded which). These receptors were obtained from a woman aged 60-75 years with acute COVID-19. Both conserved end residues are part of each CDR3.

J: TRBJ1-2
V: TRBV10-3
CDR3: CAIRGDRGGGGYTF

J: TRBJ2-7
V: TRBV25-1
CDR3: CASSLGTEGEQYF

J: TRBJ1-5
V: TRBV10-3
CDR3: CAISQGSQPQHF

J: TRBJ1-2
V: TRBV7-8
CDR3: CASSARRGSGARVRVNTF

J: TRBJ1-2
V: TRBV3-1/TRBV3-2
CDR3: CASSSRWGTGYGYTF

J: TRBJ1-2
V: TRBV18
CDR3: CASSHAGTGGLEGYTF

J: TRBJ1-2
V: TRBV19
CDR3: CASSIESTAGYTF

J: TRBJ1-2
V: TRBV6-5
CDR3: CASTPVQATNYGYTF

J: TRBJ1-3
V: TRBV4-3
CDR3: CASSQVAGWSSGNTIYF

J: TRBJ1-1
V: TRBV29-1
CDR3: CSVVRGAGTEAFF

J: TRBJ1-1
V: TRBV6-5
CDR3: CATRTGGKGNTEAFF

J: TRBJ1-2
V: TRBV4-2
CDR3: CASSQGNRVGYTF

J: TRBJ1-3
V: TRBV28
CDR3: CASSQQGAGNTIYF

J: TRBJ2-5
V: TRBV9
CDR3: CASSVGTTGETQYF

J: TRBJ2-1
V: TRBV6-2/TRBV6-3
CDR3: CASSFNSGGSYNEQFF

J: TRBJ2-3
V: TRBV4-3
CDR3: CASSHGTNTDTQYF

J: TRBJ2-2
V: TRBV30
CDR3: CAWISGGPGELFF

J: TRBJ1-4
V: TRBV7-9
CDR3: CASSRILGGDGVNEKLFF

J: TRBJ1-2
V: TRBV5-4
CDR3: CASSSRLGEFYGYTF

J: TRBJ2-7
V: TRBV30
CDR3: CAWSRGSAYEQYF

J: TRBJ2-5
V: TRBV19
CDR3: CASTPTGEETQYF

J: TRBJ1-1
V: TRBV2
CDR3: CASRAQGRGAEAFF

J: TRBJ2-5
V: TRBV5-1
CDR3: CASSFRSPGLDLGGRIETQYF

J: TRBJ1-3
V: TRBV6-5
CDR3: CASSRDSISGNTIYF

J: TRBJ2-2
V: TRBV9
CDR3: CASSVVGGGVNTGELFF

J: TRBJ1-1
V: TRBV24-1
CDR3: CATSGPGGDTEAFF

J: TRBJ1-4
V: TRBV15
CDR3: CATSRDQVTGLNGLFF